Below are 18 T cell receptor beta chains sequenced from a single sample in a study of cytomegalovirus exposure and HLA in healthy donors. Primers for the PCR totalled 60 Vbeta and 13 Jbeta. Data came from immunoSEQ multiplex PCR; TCRdb stores just in-frame clones and leaves some out. The table includes approximately 190,000 clones, 80% to 85% detected once. Sequencing input: PBMCs. The receptors stem from a man aged 40-49 years in good health and CMV-seropositive.

The chain is built from TRBV10-3 and TRBJ2-1, with 7 bases fitting TRBD2. The junction had 2 bases not matched to a gene; V was cut back by 0 bases and J by 9 bases. Germline V gene sequence: CDR1 ENHRY, CDR2 SYGVKD. The CDR3 covers 13 residues. The CDR3 loop is CAISESGGAEQFF. In DNA, the CDR3 is TGTGCCATCAGTGAGTCGGGAGGGGCTGAGCAGTTCTTC.

This chain links TRBV5-4 with TRBJ1-3; 8 positions agree with TRBD1. Unmatched junction bases numbered 4, after V lost 3 bases and J lost 2 bases. The length of the CDR3 is 15 residues. CDR1 is SGHNT and CDR2 is YYREEE in the germline V gene (reference sequence). This chain's CDR3 is CASSSRDRTGNTIYF. The CDR3 DNA is TGTGCCAGCAGCTCCCGGGACAGGACTGGAAACACCATATATTTT.

The rearrangement uses TRBV6-5 and TRBJ1-1; maybe TRBD1 (6 bases). The CDR3 has 13 residues. CDR1 is MNHEY and CDR2 is SVGAGI in the germline V gene. Trimming took 6 bases from V and 4 from J, leaving 12 bases between them. The CDR3 nucleotides are TGTGCCAGCAGGGGGGCGGGGGGCACTGAAGCTTTCTTT. Protein product: CASRGAGGTEAFF.

This clone was seen only a few times. The chain couples TRBV5-1 to TRBJ1-1, with D perhaps matching TRBD1 (5 bases). Germline-derived CDR1 and CDR2 are SGHRS and YFSETQ. Trimming cost V 0 bases and J 5 bases, with 8 bases left between them. The length of the CDR3 is 13 residues. The CDR3 here is CASSLAGFTEAFF. The CDR3 DNA sequence: TGCGCCAGCAGCTTGGCAGGGTTTACTGAAGCTTTCTTT.

This clone showed up just once. V and J are TRBV18 and TRBJ2-7; D ambiguous. From germline, CDR1 is KGHSH and CDR2 LQKENI. V lost 5 bases to trimming and J lost 0 bases, with 14 bases between them. The CDR3 sequence is 15 residues long. CDR3 sequence reads: CASSATPSISYEQYF. The CDR3 region has the DNA TGTGCCAGCTCAGCGACACCTTCGATCTCCTACGAGCAGTACTTC.

V gene TRBV19 combines with J gene TRBJ2-3; D might be TRBD2 (5 bases). The CDR3 has 14 amino acids. Germline V gene sequence: CDR1 LNHDA, CDR2 SQIVND (reference sequence). The V end was cut by 5 bases, the J end by 2 bases, with 11 bases between. The CDR3 here is CASSDGADTDTQYF. CDR3 nucleotides: TGTGCCAGTAGTGATGGAGCGGACACAGATACGCAGTATTTT.

This clone was detected once. The rearrangement uses TRBV19 and TRBJ1-2; D not resolved. Germline lookup yields CDR1 LNHDA and CDR2 SQIVND (reference sequence). The CDR3 loop spans 13 amino acids. The V end was cut by 7 bases, the J end by 6 bases, with 15 bases between. CDR3 loop: CASKTRGEDGYTF. In DNA, the CDR3 is TGTGCCAGTAAAACCCGAGGCGAGGATGGCTACACCTTC.

The gene calls are TRBV6-1 and TRBJ2-6; maybe TRBD1 (6 bases). The germline V and J ends were trimmed by 2 bases and 2 bases, with 10 bases remaining between them. This CDR3 has 16 residues. Germline values: CDR1 MNHNS, CDR2 SASEGT. DNA for the CDR3: TGTGCCAGCAGTGAATCCCCAGGGGCTGGGGCCAACGTCCTGACTTTC. It is translated as CASSESPGAGANVLTF.

The chain couples TRBV14 to TRBJ2-7; the D gene is possibly TRBD1 (5 bases). CDR3 length: 13 amino acids. Germline V gene data show CDR1 as SGHDN and CDR2 as FVKESK. With 3 bases removed from V and 1 base from J, the gap between germline ends came to 7 bases. CDR3 sequence reads: CASSHRVSYEQYF. The CDR3 DNA reads as TGTGCCAGCAGCCACAGGGTGTCCTACGAGCAGTACTTC.

This sequence joins TRBV23-1 and TRBJ2-5; D unclear. The J call is doubtful: the DNA matches TRBJ2-7 better. TRBV23-1 is labeled an ORF, and its function is uncertain. There are 15 residues in the CDR3. The CDR3 bases are TGCGCCAGCAGTCAATCCCCCCATAGCTCCTACGAGCAGTACTTC. Translating gives CASSQSPHSSYEQYF.

The CDR3 sequence is CASSPGTSGGQETQYF. The DNA of the CDR3 is TGTGCCAGCAGCCCCGGGACTAGCGGGGGCCAAGAGACCCAGTACTTC. The genes are TRBV9 and TRBJ2-5, with 14 positions matching TRBD2. The trim removed 4 bases at V and 1 base at J, leaving 3 bases unmatched. CDR1 is SGDLS and CDR2 is YYNGEE in the germline V gene. This CDR3 comprises 16 residues.

This chain uses TRBV28 with TRBJ1-4, with D hard to call. This CDR3 has 15 residues. Germline V gene sequence: CDR1 MDHEN, CDR2 SYDVKM. Trimming cost V 2 bases and J 8 bases, with 15 bases left between them. The CDR3 sequence: CASSLMGNEREKLFF. DNA of the CDR3: TGTGCCAGCAGTTTAATGGGCAACGAACGGGAAAAACTGTTTTTT.

About this clone: Other nucleotide sequences in the sample specify the same CDR3. This chain links TRBV29-1 with TRBJ1-2, with D maybe TRBD1 (6 bases). This CDR3 is 12 amino acids long. In germline, CDR1 is SQVTM, CDR2 ANQGSEA. The germline V and J ends were trimmed by 4 bases and 3 bases, with 9 bases remaining between them. DNA for the CDR3: TGCAGCGTTGGGACAGATTACTATGGCTACACCTTC. It is translated as CSVGTDYYGYTF.

The chain links TRBV7-2 to TRBJ1-6, with D uncertain. The CDR3 has 12 amino acids. Germline V lookup: CDR1 SGHTA, CDR2 FQGNSA. Trimming cost V 4 bases and J 9 bases, with 7 bases left between them. CDR3 nucleotide sequence: TGTGCCAGCAGCTACGAGGGTTCACCCCTCCACTTT. It codes for CASSYEGSPLHF.

This rearrangement joins TRBV5-8 to TRBJ2-4; 9 bases match TRBD1. Losses at the gene ends were 4 bases for V and 1 base for J; bases not matched to a gene: 3. CDR1 SGHTS and CDR2 YDEGEE come from the germline V gene. The CDR3 spans 15 residues. CDR3 loop: CASSLQGAAKNIQYF. As DNA, the CDR3 is TGTGCCAGCAGCCTACAGGGGGCGGCCAAAAACATTCAGTACTTC.

The V and J genes are TRBV27 and TRBJ2-1; D call uncertain. CDR3 length: 14 residues. Trimming removed 5 bases from V and 5 bases from J, with 13 bases in between. CDR1 and CDR2 from the germline V gene are MNHEY and SMNVEV (reference sequence). The CDR3 nucleotides read TGTGCCAGCAGTCCCATCTGGTCGGACAATGAGCAGTTCTTC. The encoded protein is CASSPIWSDNEQFF.

The chain carries TRBV4-1 and TRBJ1-2; 10 bases fit TRBD1. Germline lookup yields CDR1 MGHRA and CDR2 YSYEKL. V dropped 0 bases and J dropped 1; count of bases not matched to a gene: 5. The CDR3 runs to 17 residues. The CDR3 bases are TGCGCCAGCAGCCAAGATTGGGGGACAGGGGTTAACTATGGCTACACCTTC. This sequence encodes CASSQDWGTGVNYGYTF.

The chain joins TRBV4-3 to TRBJ1-5; D may be TRBD1 (5 bases). CDR3 length equals 16 residues. CDR1 and CDR2 from the germline V gene are LGHNA and YSLEER. V was trimmed by 0 bases and J by 4 bases, leaving 13 bases between them. Here the CDR3 reads CASSQDPGRENQPQHF. Here the CDR3 DNA reads TGCGCCAGCAGCCAAGATCCGGGACGGGAGAATCAGCCCCAGCATTTT.